The clone carrying this T cell receptor (beta chain) has a single count. The antigen is undetermined. CDR3 length: 13 amino acids. Germline V CDR1 and CDR2: SQVTM, ANQGSEA. V was clipped by 0 bases and J by 5 bases, with 8 bases between them. The data derive from a study of T cells in Graves' hyperthyroidism and ophthalmopathy. Study-wide background: Peripheral blood specimens were obtained at initial diagnosis, prior to any treatment.

Amplified TCR beta CDR3 regions came from RNA transcripts. Using the HTBI primer set, a first-round RT-PCR was run on the TCR CDR3. TCRdb re-derived calls from the multiplex PCR reads in MiXCR, one entry per CDR3 protein. The sample yields around 700,000 distinct CDR3 sequences, about 19% seen once. Study-wide points: Separating ophthalmopathy from stable hyperthyroidism was achieved by a 13 V-J model. Ophthalmopathy onset followed model prediction by a median about 6.5 months.

Newly diagnosed patients aged 18 to 65 had hyperthyroidism of under 2 months' duration. The receptor was derived from a woman aged 45-65 years with Graves' hyperthyroidism that later progressed to Graves' ophthalmopathy. Sequences were obtained from blood. The J gene is TRBJ1-5, the V gene TRBV29-1, with D possibly matching TRBD1 (6 bases). The CDR3 DNA follows: TGCAGCGTTGAAGAAGACAGGTATCAGCCCCAGCATTTT. It encodes CSVEEDRYQPQHF.